This TCR beta chain was captured in a study of cytomegalovirus exposure and HLA in healthy donors. General observations from the study: Subsequent analysis of the roughly 120 validation repertoires found a tendency for first-cohort TCR clusters to co-occur. The majority of TCR sequences were rare, yet some public TCRs appeared in many donors. Reports described diagnosis of cytomegalovirus status by the classifier as highly specific and sensitive.

V was shortened by 1 base and J by 8 bases, with 14 bases between the two germline ends. The CDR3 has 15 residues. In germline, CDR1 is LNHDA, CDR2 SQIVND (reference sequence). This clone was detected only a few times. Its matching antigen is unknown. Profiled with immunoSEQ multiplex PCR; TCRdb holds only in-frame clones, not every one. The sample lists about 330,000 clones, roughly 87% occurring once. The material sequenced was PBMCs. The V call is TRBV19, the J call TRBJ1-4, with TRBD1 as a possible D gene (5 bases). The TCR sequence derives from a woman aged 30 to 39 in good health and CMV-seropositive. The CDR3 sequence is CASSIGRGLKEKLFF. The CDR3 DNA sequence: TGTGCCAGTAGTATAGGAAGGGGCCTGAAGGAAAAACTGTTTTTT.